This T cell receptor (beta chain) is drawn from a study of tumour-infiltrating T cells in Burkitt lymphoma (dated by TCRdb to about 2020). Context from the whole study: TCR repertoire data were compared against clinical outcome, and productive clonality predicted overall survival and progression-free survival independently of established prognostic factors such as age at diagnosis.

With respect to this clone: No antigen is known for it. Per-base qualities were not stored, and no clone one base away is much larger.

Receptor amplification or capture employed the immunoSEQ multiplex PCR assay. TCRdb took this table from immuneACCESS and kept in-frame rearrangements with V and J called. Such tables lack part of the clones; where checked against another copy, unresolved V genes explain under half of the gap, and the rest is unexplained. The sample table holds 4,500 to 6,000 clones, of which 11% were seen once. The ten largest clones take up about 2.5% of the sample. Cut back by 6 bases and 2 bases, the V and J ends lie 10 bases apart. According to the germline V gene (reference sequence), CDR1 reads LNHDA and CDR2 reads SQIVND. The CDR3 starts with the cysteine, ends with the phenylalanine, and has 13 residues. Only the CDR3 region is kept as DNA, spanning 39 bases read in frame from base 1.

This receptor was taken from a human donor with diffuse large B-cell lymphoma. The chain links TRBV19 with TRBJ1-1, with TRBD1 perhaps the D gene, on 5 matching bases. Source material: tumor tissue. The CDR3: CASRFGGNTEAFF. The DNA reads TGTGCCAGTAGGTTTGGGGGAAACACTGAAGCTTTCTTT.